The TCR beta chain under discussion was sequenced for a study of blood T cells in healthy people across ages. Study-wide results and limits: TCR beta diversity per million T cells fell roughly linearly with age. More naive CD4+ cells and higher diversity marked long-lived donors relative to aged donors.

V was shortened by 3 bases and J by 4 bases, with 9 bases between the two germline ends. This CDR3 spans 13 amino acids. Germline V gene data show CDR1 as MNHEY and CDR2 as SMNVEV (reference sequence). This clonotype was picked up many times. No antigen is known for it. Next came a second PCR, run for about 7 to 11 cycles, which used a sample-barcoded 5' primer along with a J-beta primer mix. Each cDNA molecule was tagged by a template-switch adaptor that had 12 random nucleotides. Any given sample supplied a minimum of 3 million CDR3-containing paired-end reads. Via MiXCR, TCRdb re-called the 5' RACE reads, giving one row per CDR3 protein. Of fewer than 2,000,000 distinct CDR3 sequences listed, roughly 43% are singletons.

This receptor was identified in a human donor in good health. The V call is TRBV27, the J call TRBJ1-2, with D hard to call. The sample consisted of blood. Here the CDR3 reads CASSFKGRYGYTF. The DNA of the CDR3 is TGTGCCAGCAGTTTTAAGGGTCGCTATGGCTACACCTTC.